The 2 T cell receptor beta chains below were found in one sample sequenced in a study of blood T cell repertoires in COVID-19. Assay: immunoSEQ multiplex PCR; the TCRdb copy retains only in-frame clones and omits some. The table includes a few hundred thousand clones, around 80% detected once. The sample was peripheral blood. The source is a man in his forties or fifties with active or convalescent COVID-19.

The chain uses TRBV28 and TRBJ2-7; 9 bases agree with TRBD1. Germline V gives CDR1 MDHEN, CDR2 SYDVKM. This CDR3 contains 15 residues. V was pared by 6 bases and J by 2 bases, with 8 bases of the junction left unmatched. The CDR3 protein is CASRSGQGSPYEQYF. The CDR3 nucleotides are TGTGCCAGCAGGTCTGGACAGGGGAGCCCCTACGAGCAGTACTTC.

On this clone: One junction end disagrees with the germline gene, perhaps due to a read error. The CDR3 DNA is TGTGCCAGCAGATTAACCCCGGGGGGAAACGCCATATATTTT. Amino acid sequence: CASRLTPGGNAIYF. The chain is built from TRBV7-2 and TRBJ1-3; D is possibly TRBD1 (5 bases). Germline CDR1 and CDR2: SGHTA and FQGNSA. There are 14 residues in the CDR3.